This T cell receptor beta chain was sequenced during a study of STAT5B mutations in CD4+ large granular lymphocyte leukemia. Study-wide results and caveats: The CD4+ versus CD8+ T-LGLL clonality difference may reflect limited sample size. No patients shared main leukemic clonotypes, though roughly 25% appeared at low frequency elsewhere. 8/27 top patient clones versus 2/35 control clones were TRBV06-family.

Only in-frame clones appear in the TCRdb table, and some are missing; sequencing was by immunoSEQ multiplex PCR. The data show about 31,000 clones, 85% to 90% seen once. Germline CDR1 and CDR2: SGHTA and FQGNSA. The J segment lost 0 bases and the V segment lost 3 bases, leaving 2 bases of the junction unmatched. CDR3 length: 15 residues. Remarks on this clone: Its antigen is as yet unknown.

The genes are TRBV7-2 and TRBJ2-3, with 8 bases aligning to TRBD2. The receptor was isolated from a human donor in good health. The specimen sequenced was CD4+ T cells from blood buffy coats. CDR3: CASSFGGESTDTQYF. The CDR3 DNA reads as TGTGCCAGCAGCTTCGGGGGGGAGAGCACAGATACGCAGTATTTT.